A selection of T cell receptor beta chains follows, all from one sample in a study of blood T cell repertoires in COVID-19. TCRdb's table, derived via immunoSEQ multiplex PCR, lists solely in-frame clones and lacks some. This sample has roughly 98,000 clones, with approximately 86% found just once. The sequenced material came from peripheral blood. Every receptor here comes from a man between 65 and 85 years old with active or convalescent COVID-19. Each CDR3 is given with its conserved first and last residue. Fields, in order: clone size, J gene, D gene, V gene, CDR3 protein, CDR3 DNA. The D gene is left open where the match is weak. Expanded clones are given a class, and other clones once, few, many or no size at all.

size: .; J: TRBJ1-4; D: .; V: TRBV7-2; CDR3: CASSLLWGGKLFF; DNA: TGTGCCAGCAGTCTCCTTTGGGGGGGAAAACTGTTTTTT
size: .; J: TRBJ2-1; D: .; V: TRBV30; CDR3: CAWVLYNEQFF; DNA: TGTGCCTGGGTCCTTTACAATGAGCAGTTCTTC
size: .; J: TRBJ1-6; D: TRBD1; V: TRBV30; CDR3: CAWTRDRGTNSPLHF; DNA: TGTGCCTGGACCCGGGACAGGGGCACAAATTCACCCCTCCACTTT
size: .; J: TRBJ1-2; D: TRBD1; V: TRBV5-1; CDR3: CASSLGTGNPLRYGYTF; DNA: TGCGCCAGCAGCTTGGGGACAGGGAACCCCCTTCGTTATGGCTACACCTTC
size: .; J: TRBJ2-7; D: .; V: TRBV4-3; CDR3: CASSQETSPGYEQYF; DNA: TGCGCCAGCAGCCAAGAGACCTCACCAGGGTACGAGCAGTACTTC
size: .; J: TRBJ2-7; D: .; V: TRBV30; CDR3: CAGTDLSSYEQYF; DNA: TGTGCCGGTACGGACTTAAGCTCCTACGAGCAGTACTTC
size: .; J: TRBJ2-5; D: TRBD2; V: TRBV4-1; CDR3: CASSQGRLAGGQEETQYF; DNA: TGCGCCAGCAGCCAAGGTAGACTAGCGGGGGGGCAGGAAGAGACCCAGTACTTC
size: .; J: TRBJ1-2; D: TRBD1; V: TRBV11-2; CDR3: CASSLDGQGSYGYTF; DNA: TGTGCCAGCAGCTTAGACGGACAGGGCTCCTATGGCTACACCTTC
size: few; J: TRBJ2-6; D: .; V: TRBV10-1; CDR3: CASSESRTRGANVLTF; DNA: TGCGCCAGCAGTGAGAGCAGGACTCGGGGGGCCAACGTCCTGACTTTC
size: .; J: TRBJ2-7; D: .; V: TRBV7-2; CDR3: CASSLQVSYEQYF; DNA: TGTGCCAGCAGCTTACAGGTTTCCTACGAGCAGTACTTC
size: many; J: TRBJ2-3; D: .; V: TRBV3-1/TRBV3-2; CDR3: CASSPVNVGLSDTQYF; DNA: TGTGCCAGCAGCCCGGTCAATGTTGGTTTATCGGATACGCAGTATTTT
size: few; J: TRBJ1-1; D: TRBD1; V: TRBV9; CDR3: CASSVRGDRVASTAFF; DNA: TGTGCCAGCAGCGTAAGGGGGGACAGGGTCGCCAGTACGGCTTTCTTT
size: few; J: TRBJ1-1; D: .; V: TRBV5-1; CDR3: CASSLVQGGGTEAFF; DNA: TGCGCCAGCAGCTTGGTCCAGGGCGGGGGCACTGAAGCTTTCTTT
size: once; J: TRBJ2-7; D: TRBD2; V: TRBV19; CDR3: CASSIVRSSGTYEQYF; DNA: TGTGCCAGTAGTATAGTGAGGTCTAGCGGGACCTACGAGCAGTACTTC
size: .; J: TRBJ1-1; D: TRBD1; V: TRBV2; CDR3: CASKSGGTEAFF; DNA: TGTGCCAGCAAGTCAGGGGGGACTGAAGCTTTCTTT
size: .; J: TRBJ1-1; D: TRBD1; V: TRBV6-5; CDR3: CASSPSDRGGTEAFF; DNA: TGTGCCAGCAGCCCCAGCGACAGGGGAGGGACTGAAGCTTTCTTT
size: many; J: TRBJ1-6; D: TRBD1; V: TRBV27; CDR3: CASRGQNNSPLHF; DNA: TGTGCCAGCAGGGGACAGAATAATTCACCCCTCCACTTT
size: .; J: TRBJ2-7; D: TRBD2; V: TRBV9; CDR3: CASSLRTSGGRDEQYF; DNA: TGTGCCAGCAGCCTGCGGACTAGCGGGGGACGAGACGAGCAGTACTTC
size: few; J: TRBJ2-2; D: .; V: TRBV3-1/TRBV3-2; CDR3: CASSRGELNTGELFF; DNA: TGTGCCAGCAGCCGCGGGGAGTTGAACACCGGGGAGCTGTTTTTT
size: .; J: TRBJ2-7; D: .; V: TRBV4-2; CDR3: CASSQESISYEQYF; DNA: TGTGCCAGCAGCCAAGAGTCTATATCCTACGAGCAGTACTTC
size: .; J: TRBJ1-5; D: .; V: TRBV2; CDR3: CASSVDRRPQHF; DNA: TGTGCCAGCAGCGTCGACAGACGGCCCCAGCATTTT
size: .; J: TRBJ1-5; D: TRBD1; V: TRBV18; CDR3: CASSLSTGPKPQHF; DNA: TGTGCCAGCTCACTCTCGACAGGGCCGAAGCCCCAGCATTTT
size: .; J: TRBJ1-1; D: TRBD1; V: TRBV10-3; CDR3: CAISEQDRGGTEAFF; DNA: TGTGCCATCAGTGAGCAAGACAGGGGCGGCACTGAAGCTTTCTTT
size: .; J: TRBJ2-4; D: .; V: TRBV29-1; CDR3: CSVERAGRDIQYF; DNA: TGCAGCGTTGAAAGGGCGGGGCGAGACATTCAGTACTTC
size: .; J: TRBJ1-1; D: .; V: TRBV5-1; CDR3: CASSLDLFWSEAFF; DNA: TGCGCCAGCAGCTTGGATTTGTTCTGGAGTGAAGCTTTCTTT
size: .; J: TRBJ2-1; D: .; V: TRBV27; CDR3: CASSLWTLDEQFF; DNA: TGTGCCAGCAGTTTATGGACACTGGATGAGCAGTTCTTC
size: .; J: TRBJ1-1; D: .; V: TRBV5-4; CDR3: CASSLGSGQNTEAFF; DNA: TGTGCCAGCAGCTTGGGATCGGGACAAAACACTGAAGCTTTCTTT
size: .; J: TRBJ2-5; D: TRBD2; V: TRBV4-1; CDR3: CASSQVDMGLARPPQYF; DNA: TGCGCCAGCAGCCAAGTCGACATGGGACTAGCCAGACCCCCCCAGTACTTC
size: .; J: TRBJ2-3; D: TRBD1; V: TRBV5-6; CDR3: CASSSRTGAATDTQYF; DNA: TGTGCCAGCAGCTCCCGGACAGGGGCGGCCACAGATACGCAGTATTTT
size: .; J: TRBJ2-3; D: .; V: TRBV5-4; CDR3: CASSLNGAGTDTQYF; DNA: TGTGCCAGCAGCTTGAATGGGGCAGGCACAGATACGCAGTATTTT
size: .; J: TRBJ2-7; D: .; V: TRBV19; CDR3: CASSRVGGEQYF; DNA: TGTGCCAGTAGTAGGGTGGGAGGCGAGCAGTACTTC
size: .; J: TRBJ2-1; D: TRBD2; V: TRBV4-1; CDR3: CASSLPGGARYNEQFF; DNA: TGCGCCAGCAGCCTCCCCGGGGGGGCTCGGTACAATGAGCAGTTCTTC
size: .; J: TRBJ2-5; D: TRBD2; V: TRBV25-1; CDR3: CASSGIIRLAGLETQYF; DNA: TGTGCCAGCAGTGGGATCATCCGACTAGCGGGGTTAGAGACCCAGTACTTC
size: .; J: TRBJ1-1; D: .; V: TRBV7-9; CDR3: CASSLSRWGDTEAFF; DNA: TGTGCCAGCAGCTTAAGTCGATGGGGGGACACTGAAGCTTTCTTT
size: .; J: TRBJ1-2; D: TRBD1; V: TRBV27; CDR3: CASSPRTGQGSYYGYTF; DNA: TGTGCCAGCAGTCCCAGGACCGGACAGGGGAGTTACTATGGCTACACCTTC
size: .; J: TRBJ2-1; D: TRBD2; V: TRBV4-3; CDR3: CASSQTSGSYNEQFF; DNA: TGCGCCAGCAGCCAGACTAGCGGGTCTTACAATGAGCAGTTCTTC
size: .; J: TRBJ2-7; D: TRBD1; V: TRBV19; CDR3: CASSITPRGTGGREQYF; DNA: TGTGCCAGTAGTATAACACCACGGGGGACAGGGGGCCGGGAGCAGTACTTC
size: .; J: TRBJ2-5; D: TRBD2; V: TRBV5-4; CDR3: CASSLWGGQETQYF; DNA: TGTGCCAGCAGCTTGTGGGGGGGCCAAGAGACCCAGTACTTC
size: .; J: TRBJ1-1; D: .; V: TRBV10-3; CDR3: CAISAQGETEAFF; DNA: TGTGCCATCAGTGCACAGGGAGAAACTGAAGCTTTCTTT
size: few; J: TRBJ2-7; D: .; V: TRBV27; CDR3: CASGLGGGAYEQYF; DNA: TGTGCCAGTGGGTTGGGGGGGGGCGCCTACGAGCAGTACTTC
size: .; J: TRBJ2-7; D: TRBD2; V: TRBV11-2; CDR3: CASSARAGGWEQYF; DNA: TGTGCCAGCAGCGCCCGAGCGGGGGGCTGGGAGCAGTACTTC
size: .; J: TRBJ1-5; D: TRBD1; V: TRBV6-5; CDR3: CASRRTGVGQPQHF; DNA: TGTGCCAGCAGACGAACAGGGGTGGGTCAGCCCCAGCATTTT
size: .; J: TRBJ2-1; D: TRBD1; V: TRBV5-1; CDR3: CASSLNTGGNEQFF; DNA: TGCGCCAGCAGCTTGAACACAGGGGGCAATGAGCAGTTCTTC
size: .; J: TRBJ1-5; D: .; V: TRBV3-1/TRBV3-2; CDR3: CASSQTRKQPQHF; DNA: TGTGCCAGCAGCCAGACAAGAAAACAGCCCCAGCATTTT
size: few; J: TRBJ1-2; D: TRBD1; V: TRBV19; CDR3: CASSTTGGDGYTF; DNA: TGTGCCAGTAGTACGACAGGGGGAGATGGCTACACCTTC
size: .; J: TRBJ2-5; D: .; V: TRBV18; CDR3: CASSPQGLVETQYF; DNA: TGTGCCAGCTCACCTCAGGGGTTGGTTGAGACCCAGTACTTC
size: .; J: TRBJ2-6; D: TRBD1; V: TRBV6-7; CDR3: CASRVKGQGACGANVLTF; DNA: TGTGCCAGCAGAGTTAAGGGACAGGGGGCTTGTGGGGCCAACGTCCTGACTTTC
size: .; J: TRBJ2-1; D: .; V: TRBV6-1; CDR3: CASSDVTSHNEQFF; DNA: TGTGCCAGCAGTGATGTGACATCACACAATGAGCAGTTCTTC
size: .; J: TRBJ2-5; D: .; V: TRBV4-2; CDR3: CASSHSLRTETQYF; DNA: TGTGCCAGCAGCCATAGCCTAAGAACGGAGACCCAGTACTTC
size: .; J: TRBJ2-1; D: .; V: TRBV3-1/TRBV3-2; CDR3: CASSQPRRGDEQFF; DNA: TGTGCCAGCAGCCAACCGAGGAGGGGCGATGAGCAGTTCTTC
size: once; J: TRBJ2-1; D: TRBD2; V: TRBV12-3/TRBV12-4; CDR3: CASGTSGGNEQFF; DNA: TGTGCCAGCGGGACTAGCGGGGGAAATGAGCAGTTCTTC
size: .; J: TRBJ2-1; D: TRBD2; V: TRBV10-3; CDR3: CAISARLAEYNEQFF; DNA: TGTGCCATCAGTGCCCGACTAGCAGAATACAATGAGCAGTTCTTC
size: .; J: TRBJ1-1; D: .; V: TRBV6-5; CDR3: CASSYGAGTEAFF; DNA: TGTGCCAGCAGTTACGGGGCCGGCACTGAAGCTTTCTTT
size: .; J: TRBJ2-2; D: .; V: TRBV7-9; CDR3: CASSPTDTINTGELFF; DNA: TGTGCCAGCAGCCCAACGGACACCATAAACACCGGGGAGCTGTTTTTT
size: .; J: TRBJ1-2; D: .; V: TRBV10-3; CDR3: CAIKDSLGDYTF; DNA: TGTGCCATCAAAGACAGTTTAGGGGACTACACCTTC